This TCR beta chain was sequenced in a study of blood T cell repertoires in COVID-19. The CDR3 length is 17 residues. The V gene end was trimmed by 6 bases and the J gene end by 1 base; junction bases not matched to a gene: 14. The germline V gene encodes CDR1 SGHDT and CDR2 YYEEEE. Original analysis: It was from reference gene primer amplification that nucleated cell counts were estimated. Sequencing used immunoSEQ multiplex PCR; TCRdb keeps in-frame clones, though not all of them. Clone size and the V and J calls come from that table; the DNA yielded D and trimming. This sample yields fewer than 400,000 clones, of which 85% are seen a single time; under 2% belongs to the top ten.

This chain uses TRBV5-6 with TRBJ2-7; 9 bases are shared with TRBD1. The TCR sequence derives from a woman aged 25 to 45 who had been exposed to COVID-19. The specimen sequenced was PBMCs or T cells enriched from blood (not recorded which). The CDR3 sequence: CASTSFDTGTGSYEQYF. CDR3 nucleotides: TGTGCCAGCACCTCATTCGATACCGGGACAGGGTCCTACGAGCAGTACTTC.